This T cell receptor (beta chain) was sequenced for a study of T cells after yellow fever vaccination. MiXCR was run by TCRdb on the 5' RACE reads, yielding one entry per CDR3 protein. In the table there are 600,000 to 750,000 distinct CDR3 sequences, 9% to 15% of which are singletons. V was pared by 5 bases and J by 7 bases, with 12 bases of the junction left unmatched. Germline CDR1 SQVTM, CDR2 ANQGSEA. The CDR3 is made up of 15 amino acids. This clonotype was observed a handful of times. The specimen comprised PBMCs, sampled on the day of the yellow fever booster vaccination. The sequence was obtained from a man aged 30 to 45 who received the YFV17D yellow fever vaccine. J is TRBJ1-4 and V is TRBV29-1; TRBD1 aligns across 8 bases. The CDR3 region has the DNA TGCAGCGTTTTTTATCACGGACAGGGAACTGAAAAACTGTTTTTT. As protein: CSVFYHGQGTEKLFF.